This record looks at one T cell receptor (beta chain) sequence and its context. These data come from a study of cytomegalovirus exposure and HLA in healthy donors. For the study at large: Around 86 million unique TCRs, all from HLA-typed donors, were included in an early release of the data.

Both 60 Vbeta primers and 13 Jbeta primers went into the PCR. This table comes from immunoSEQ multiplex PCR, and its TCRdb copy is limited to in-frame clones, with some not included. The data show 150,000 to 200,000 clones, with approximately 84% seen just once and around 0.27% held by the top ten. V dropped 6 bases and J dropped 2 bases, with 13 bases sitting between them. From germline, CDR1 is MNHEY and CDR2 SVGAGI. This CDR3 has 15 amino acids. The material sequenced was PBMCs. This chain links TRBV6-5 with TRBJ1-4; D remains ambiguous. The TCR sequence derives from a boy younger than 18 in good health and CMV-seronegative. CDR3 sequence (DNA): TGTGCCAGCAGCCCATACGAGCGTACTAATGAAAAACTGTTTTTT. It translates to CASSPYERTNEKLFF.